At least ten counts were recorded for the clone carrying this TCR beta chain. Its antigen is not identified. This sample stems from a study of T cells in Graves' hyperthyroidism and ophthalmopathy. The study's findings and limits: Peripheral blood also featured most of the thyroid clonotypes expanded above 0.001. Separation of ophthalmopathy from stable hyperthyroidism was achieved by a 13 V-J model.

What was amplified from RNA transcripts were TCR beta CDR3 regions. During a first-round RT-PCR of the TCR CDR3, the HTBI primer set was used. Each CDR3 protein is one row after TCRdb ran MiXCR on the multiplex PCR reads. Altogether a few hundred thousand distinct CDR3 sequences are present, about 16% being singletons, with the ten largest covering 25% to 30%. The study left out patients who had uncontrolled infection, other autoimmune disease, pregnancy or lactation. Germline lookup yields CDR1 SGHAT and CDR2 FQNNGV. This CDR3 has 14 residues. V lost 0 bases, J lost 7 bases, and 7 bases lay in between.

The source material was blood. The chain couples TRBV11-2 to TRBJ1-6; no clear D. The source is a woman aged 25 to 39 with Graves' ophthalmopathy. The CDR3 loop reads CASSLEQTNSPLHF. In DNA, the CDR3 is TGTGCCAGCAGCTTAGAACAGACCAATTCACCCCTCCACTTT. Filled out from reference TRBV11-2 and TRBJ1-6, the complete variable domain reads EAGVAQSPRYKIIEKRQSVAFWCNPISGHATLYWYQQILGQGPKLLIQFQNNGVVDDSQLPKDRFSAERLKGVDSTLKIQPAKLEDSAVYLCASSLEQTNSPLHFGNGTRLTVT.